These 25 T cell receptor beta chains came from one sample sequenced in a study of T cell responses to AZD1222 COVID-19 vaccine. TCRdb's table, derived via immunoSEQ multiplex PCR, lists solely in-frame clones and lacks some. The repertoire holds 100,000 to 150,000 clones, with more than 70% as singletons. Sample: peripheral blood, taken on day 0 of AZD1222 vaccination. Receptors were obtained from an adult in good health.

J is TRBJ1-2 and V is TRBV28; no reliable D call. V dropped 6 bases and J dropped 4 bases, with 12 bases sitting between them. From germline, CDR1 is MDHEN and CDR2 SYDVKM. The CDR3 contains 13 residues. CDR3 region: CASRPPGSYGYTF. CDR3 nucleotides: TGTGCCAGCAGACCCCCGGGGAGCTATGGCTACACCTTC.

The V call is TRBV19, the J call TRBJ1-4, with a possible D match to TRBD1 (6 bases). CDR3 size: 15 residues. Trimming removed 1 base at V and 4 bases at J, with 10 bases between. Germline loops: CDR1 LNHDA, CDR2 SQIVND (reference sequence). The CDR3 here is CASSIGQGHNEKLFF. CDR3 nucleotide sequence: TGTGCCAGTAGTATAGGTCAGGGGCATAATGAAAAACTGTTTTTT. Based on the CDR3 plus reference TRBV19 and TRBJ1-4, the full variable domain is DGGITQSPKYLFRKEGQNVTLSCEQNLNHDAMYWYRQDPGQGLRLIYYSQIVNDFQKGDIAEGYSVSREKKESFPLTVTSAQKNPTAFYLCASSIGQGHNEKLFFGSGTQLSVL.

The rearrangement links TRBV6-5 to TRBJ2-7, with TRBD1 matching over 7 bases. Trimming took 6 bases from V and 2 from J; bases not matched to a gene: 10. The germline V gene has CDR1 MNHEY and CDR2 SVGAGI. CDR3 length: 15 residues. CDR3 DNA sequence: TGTGCCAGCAGGGAGACAGGGATCGGTCCCTACGAGCAGTACTTC. Amino acids: CASRETGIGPYEQYF.

J is TRBJ1-5 and V is TRBV2, with TRBD1 matching 7 bases. CDR1 is SNHLY and CDR2 is FYNNEI in the germline V gene. Unmatched junction bases numbered 6, after V lost 1 base and J lost 6 bases. This CDR3 is built from 15 residues. This CDR3 is CASSEEQGISQPQHF. In nucleotides, the CDR3 is TGTGCCAGCAGTGAAGAACAGGGGATCTCTCAGCCCCAGCATTTT.

This chain connects TRBV6-2 or TRBV6-3 to TRBJ2-7; D gene ambiguous. The CDR3 sequence is 11 residues long. Germline CDR1 and CDR2: MNHEY and SVGEGT. Trimming took off 5 bases at V and 2 bases at J, with 4 bases between the two ends. The CDR3 is CASSATYEQYF. The CDR3 DNA follows: TGTGCCAGCAGTGCTACCTACGAGCAGTACTTC.

This sequence joins TRBV7-3 and TRBJ1-1; 8 bases fit TRBD1. J gave up 7 bases and V 1 base, and 14 bases lay outside the gene matches. The CDR3 runs 17 residues. CDR1 and CDR2 from the germline V gene are SGHTA and FQGTGA. The CDR3: CASSLNPGGLFSNEAFF. The CDR3 DNA reads as TGTGCCAGCAGCTTAAATCCAGGGGGCCTTTTTAGTAATGAAGCTTTCTTT.

This chain joins TRBV9 and TRBJ2-7; no firm D call. Trimming left V 0 bases short and J 6 bases short, with 13 bases between. The CDR3 covers 14 residues. Per germline, CDR1 SGDLS and CDR2 YYNGEE. The CDR3 reads CASSVEDPAGEQYF. CDR3 in DNA: TGTGCCAGCAGCGTAGAAGACCCTGCCGGCGAGCAGTACTTC.

V gene TRBV29-1 combines with J gene TRBJ2-7, with D hard to call. Germline-derived CDR1 and CDR2 are SQVTM and ANQGSEA. The CDR3 is made up of 16 amino acids. The V and J ends lost 0 bases and 2 bases respectively, with 17 bases between them. CDR3 residues: CSVEEYAGPQTYEQYF. DNA of the CDR3: TGCAGCGTTGAAGAATATGCAGGACCTCAGACCTACGAGCAGTACTTC.

The rearrangement joins TRBV6-5 to TRBJ1-6, with D unclear. Germline CDR1 reads MNHEY; CDR2 reads SVGAGI. The CDR3 is 13 residues long. The CDR3, as DNA: TGTGTCCACCCCGGGTCCATTAATTCACCCCTCCACTTT. Translation: CVHPGSINSPLHF.

The chain employs TRBV12-5 and TRBJ2-5, with 14 bases fitting TRBD2. The CDR3 covers 15 residues. Germline V gene sequence: CDR1 LGHNT, CDR2 FRNRAP. Germline trimming cut 6 bases from V and 5 bases from J; bases unmatched to any gene: 5. CDR3 loop: CASGMTSGRVETQYF. CDR3 sequence (DNA): TGTGCTAGTGGCATGACTAGCGGGAGGGTGGAGACCCAGTACTTC.

The chain couples TRBV19 to TRBJ2-7, with a possible D match to TRBD1 (6 bases). V gave up 7 bases and J gave up 4 bases, with 17 bases separating them. Germline CDR1 is LNHDA and CDR2 is SQIVND (reference sequence). The length of the CDR3 is 14 residues. The CDR3 loop is CASTHPGTSYEQYF. The DNA for the CDR3 is TGTGCCAGTACTCACCCCGGGACAAGTTACGAGCAGTACTTC.

The rearrangement joins TRBV2 to TRBJ2-5; D assignment may be TRBD1 or TRBD2 (6 bases each). Germline CDR1 reads SNHLY; CDR2 reads FYNNEI. The CDR3 extends over 15 amino acids. V lost 0 bases to trimming and J lost 4 bases, with 12 bases between them. The CDR3 protein is CASSEAGGGGETQYF. The DNA of the CDR3 is TGTGCCAGCAGTGAAGCCGGAGGAGGGGGAGAGACCCAGTACTTC.

This chain links TRBV21-1 with TRBJ2-1; TRBD2, as called in the table, went unchecked against the DNA. TRBV21-1 is termed a pseudogene. CDR3 size: 14 residues. CDR3 bases: TGTGCCAGCAGCAAAGCTGCAGGCCTGGGGGGGGAGTTCTTC. It codes for CASSKAAGLGGEFF.

The genes are TRBV4-1 and TRBJ1-5; no clear D gene. Trimming removed 0 bases at V and 5 bases at J, with 11 bases between. This CDR3 spans 15 amino acids. Germline assignment: CDR1 MGHRA and CDR2 YSYEKL. This CDR3 reads CASSQEVPGYQPQHF. The DNA of the CDR3 is TGCGCCAGCAGCCAAGAAGTACCAGGTTATCAGCCCCAGCATTTT.

The rearrangement joins TRBV21-1 to TRBJ1-5; the D call in the table, TRBD1, was not verified against the DNA. TRBV21-1 is a recognized pseudogene. This CDR3 is 16 amino acids long. The CDR3, as DNA: TGTGCCAGCAGCAAAGAGGGGACAGTTAGCAATCAGCCCCAGCATTTT. This gives the protein CASSKEGTVSNQPQHF.

This clone was observed a handful of times. The genes are TRBV7-3 and TRBJ2-1, with TRBD2 matching 9 bases. Germline trimming cut 1 base from V and 9 bases from J; bases unmatched to any gene: 7. Germline loops: CDR1 SGHTA, CDR2 FQGTGA. The length of the CDR3 is 15 residues. CDR3 nucleotides: TGTGCCAGCAGCTTAAGGGCGGGAGGGCCCGGTGAGCAGTTCTTC. It codes for CASSLRAGGPGEQFF.

This chain uses TRBV5-1 with TRBJ1-2, with D possibly TRBD1 on 6 matching bases. This CDR3 comprises 15 residues. V dropped 1 base and J dropped 5 bases, with 15 bases sitting between them. The germline gives CDR1 SGHRS, CDR2 YFSETQ. CDR3 loop: CASSLRRGQGYGYTF. The CDR3 DNA sequence: TGCGCCAGCAGCTTGCGTAGAGGCCAGGGGTATGGCTACACCTTC.

V is TRBV6-1 and J is TRBJ2-1; TRBD2 matches at 11 bases. CDR1 is MNHNS, CDR2 SASEGT, per germline. The CDR3 totals 17 residues. With 1 base clipped from V and 3 bases from J, the junction kept 5 bases outside the gene matches. In nucleotides, the CDR3 is TGTGCCAGCAGTGAAGTCCCGGGACTAGCGGACTACAATGAGCAGTTCTTC. Translating gives CASSEVPGLADYNEQFF.

V is TRBV19 and J is TRBJ2-3; TRBD1 might be the D (6 bases). The CDR3 is made up of 13 amino acids. Germline V CDR1 and CDR2: LNHDA, SQIVND (reference sequence). V was trimmed by 5 bases and J by 3 bases, leaving 9 bases between them. CDR3 coding DNA: TGTGCCAGTAGTGTCACAGGGACAGATACGCAGTATTTT. It is translated as CASSVTGTDTQYF.

In DNA form, the CDR3 reads TGTGCCAGCAGCTTATCGAGGCCGGGGGCGGCATTTAATGAGCAGTTCTTC. As protein: CASSLSRPGAAFNEQFF. This sequence joins TRBV7-8 and TRBJ2-1; either TRBD1 or TRBD2 may supply D (6 bases each). The CDR3 spans 17 residues. From germline, CDR1 is SGHVS and CDR2 FQNEAQ. V was shortened by 2 bases and J by 7 bases, with 21 bases between the two germline ends.

J is TRBJ1-5 and V is TRBV2; D gene uncertain. The V gene's germline CDR1 is SNHLY and CDR2 FYNNEI. The CDR3 is made up of 14 amino acids. The V and J ends lost 6 bases and 0 bases respectively, with 9 bases between them. In nucleotides, the CDR3 is TGTGCCAGCAGGCCCGACATTAGCAATCAGCCCCAGCATTTT. This translates into CASRPDISNQPQHF.

The chain couples TRBV12-3 or TRBV12-4 to TRBJ1-3; D is ambiguous. The V end lost 5 bases, the J end lost 0 bases, and 5 bases lay between the germline ends. The length of the CDR3 is 13 residues. The CDR3 DNA reads as TGTGCCAGCAGTCGTTCCTCTGGAAACACCATATATTTT. Protein: CASSRSSGNTIYF.

The genes are TRBV28 and TRBJ2-1, with D perhaps matching TRBD2 (6 bases). Deletions cut 5 bases from V and 1 base from J, with 18 bases between. Germline V CDR1 and CDR2: MDHEN, SYDVKM. This CDR3 spans 17 amino acids. CDR3 sequence: CASSPLGGQLSYNEQFF. The CDR3 DNA reads TGTGCCAGCAGTCCGCTGGGAGGCCAGCTTTCCTACAATGAGCAGTTCTTC.

The chain combines TRBV3-1 (or the pseudogene TRBV3-2) with TRBJ2-7, with D uncertain. Looked up from germline, CDR1 is LGHDT and CDR2 is YNNKEL (reference sequence). The CDR3 loop spans 17 amino acids. Trimming took 0 bases from V and 1 from J, leaving 16 bases between them. The CDR3 protein is CASSQDRSSLPSYEQYF. CDR3 sequence (DNA): TGTGCCAGCAGCCAAGATCGATCTTCCCTCCCTTCCTACGAGCAGTACTTC.

V is TRBV4-1 and J is TRBJ2-5, with TRBD2 identical over 9 bases. The CDR3 has 15 residues. The V segment lost 1 base and the J segment 6 bases; nucleotides outside the gene matches: 6. Germline values: CDR1 MGHRA, CDR2 YSYEKL. This chain's CDR3 is CASSQGMREGKTQYF. CDR3 nucleotides: TGCGCCAGCAGCCAAGGAATGCGGGAGGGAAAGACCCAGTACTTC.